This paragraph reports one TCR beta chain. The antigen remains undetermined. Some clones are missing from TCRdb's copy, which holds only in-frame ones; the method was immunoSEQ multiplex PCR. The data show over 100,000 clones, almost 90% seen once. This specimen comes from a study of cytomegalovirus exposure and HLA in healthy donors. Looking at the study overall: The approximately 680 first-cohort repertoires and the roughly 120 validation repertoires shared the same platform, a later analysis reported.

Overall study findings and caveats: Using the classifier, cytomegalovirus status was reportedly diagnosed with high specificity and sensitivity. Associated with cytomegalovirus, according to the listing, were about 160 TCR beta chains. Confirmation was obtained in vitro that a few CMV-associated chains are specific for CMV antigens.

Sequenced sample: PBMCs. The receptor's source is a woman between 18 and 29 years old in good health and CMV-seronegative.

In DNA form, the CDR3 reads TGTGCCAGCAGCTTAGCCCCCTTCCAGCGCCCGGGGGTTAGTGCCGGGGAGCTGTTTTTT. This sequence encodes CASSLAPFQRPGVSAGELFF. The J gene is TRBJ2-2, the V gene TRBV7-8; possibly TRBD2 for D (6 bases). With 0 bases removed from V and 6 bases from J, the gap between germline ends came to 26 bases. The germline gives CDR1 SGHVS, CDR2 FQNEAQ. The CDR3 has 20 residues.